One sample yielded the 29 T cell receptor beta chains listed below, sequenced in a study of shared clonotypes between healthy human individuals. CD8 cells regarded as naive lacked CD45RO, were positively chosen for CCR7, and omitted terminally differentiated effector memory CD45RA+ cells. Sequenced by immunoSEQ multiplex PCR; TCRdb stores in-frame clones only, minus some. The sample yields over 2,000,000 clones, roughly 95% seen once. The sample consisted of naive CD8+ T cells from PBMCs. The receptors stem from a man aged 18 to 30 in good health. Some clones in this sample may be carry-over from other donors' samples.

The chain combines TRBV6-6 with TRBJ2-7; possibly TRBD1 for D (6 bases). CDR1 is MNHNY and CDR2 is SVGAGI in the germline V gene (reference sequence). CDR3 length: 12 amino acids. V was trimmed by 5 bases and J by 3 bases, leaving 8 bases between them. Written as DNA, the CDR3 is TGTGCCAGCAGTGGACAGCTCTACGAGCAGTACTTC. Its protein is CASSGQLYEQYF.

V and J are TRBV6-1 and TRBJ1-2; perhaps TRBD1 as D (6 bases). V lost 2 bases, J lost 4 bases, and 14 bases lay in between. From germline, CDR1 is MNHNS and CDR2 SASEGT. CDR3 length equals 15 residues. CDR3 in DNA: TGTGCCAGCAGTGAAAGCACAGGGAGGAGCTATGGCTACACCTTC. It translates to CASSESTGRSYGYTF.

CDR3 DNA sequence: TGTGCCAGCTCACCAACGGCGCAGGGGGCCTACGAGCAGTACTTC. It encodes CASSPTAQGAYEQYF. The chain recombines TRBV18 with TRBJ2-7; TRBD1 matches 7 bases. The junction had 6 bases not matched to a gene; V was cut back by 2 bases and J by 2 bases. Germline lookup yields CDR1 KGHSH and CDR2 LQKENI. This CDR3 contains 15 residues.

CDR3 coding DNA: TGTGCCAGCAGCATCACAGGGGGCGCGTACTTTGGGGCCAACGTCCTGACTTTC. Translating gives CASSITGGAYFGANVLTF. This chain connects TRBV5-6 to TRBJ2-6; 9 nucleotides align to TRBD1. Germline V gives CDR1 SGHDT, CDR2 YYEEEE. The CDR3 has 18 amino acids. V lost 4 bases to trimming and J lost 3 bases; unmatched junction nucleotides: 11.

V and J are TRBV7-3 and TRBJ2-7, with 10 nucleotides matching TRBD2. The CDR3 is 17 amino acids. Germline CDR1 is SGHTA and CDR2 is FQGTGA. V lost 5 bases, J lost 2 bases, and 12 bases stayed unmatched. The CDR3: CASSPGLEREGTYEQYF. In nucleotides, the CDR3 is TGTGCCAGCAGCCCAGGGCTGGAGCGGGAGGGGACCTACGAGCAGTACTTC.

The chain couples TRBV6-5 to TRBJ1-1, with D perhaps matching TRBD1 (6 bases). The CDR3 runs to 13 residues. V was trimmed by 6 bases and J by 8 bases, leaving 16 bases between them. Germline V lookup: CDR1 MNHEY, CDR2 SVGAGI. CDR3 sequence: CASSLTGGSEAFF. CDR3 coding DNA: TGTGCCAGCAGCTTAACGGGGGGCAGCGAAGCTTTCTTT.

J is TRBJ2-1 and V is TRBV14; 7 bases align to TRBD2. The CDR3 runs 14 residues. Per germline, CDR1 SGHDN and CDR2 FVKESK. Trimming at V came to 6 bases and at J to 0 bases, leaving 2 bases not matched to a gene. This CDR3 reads CASSLAVSYNEQFF. CDR3 DNA: TGTGCCAGCAGTCTAGCGGTCTCCTACAATGAGCAGTTCTTC.

This chain uses TRBV13 with TRBJ1-1; no definite D call. Germline V gene lookup returns CDR1 PRHDT and CDR2 FYEKMQ (reference sequence). The V gene lost 0 bases and the J gene lost 0 bases, with 14 bases spanning the gap. The CDR3 extends over 17 amino acids. The CDR3 loop reads CASSLGARTVMNTEAFF. The CDR3 DNA reads TGTGCCAGCAGCTTAGGGGCCCGGACGGTGATGAACACTGAAGCTTTCTTT.

The V call is TRBV5-8, the J call TRBJ2-1; D gene ambiguous. Trimming left V 4 bases short and J 5 bases short, with 13 bases between. The CDR3 is 14 amino acids. Germline V CDR1 and CDR2: SGHTS, YDEGEE. Written as DNA, the CDR3 is TGTGCCAGCAGCCCGGAAGACCCAGACAATGAGCAGTTCTTC. This encodes CASSPEDPDNEQFF. The full variable domain, in which reference TRBV5-8 and TRBJ2-1 provide the parts outside the CDR3, is EAGVTQSPTHLIKTRGQQATLRCSPISGHTSVYWYQQALGLGLQFLLWYDEGEERNRGNFPPRFSGRQFPNYSSELNVNALELEDSALYLCASSPEDPDNEQFFGPGTRLTVL.

V and J are TRBV5-4 and TRBJ2-3, with TRBD2 matching over 9 bases. The CDR3 runs 15 residues. Germline V gene sequence: CDR1 SGHNT, CDR2 YYREEE (reference sequence). The trim removed 3 bases at V and 5 bases at J, leaving 7 bases unmatched. CDR3 sequence reads: CASSWKREVGDTQYF. As DNA, the CDR3 is TGTGCCAGCAGCTGGAAGCGGGAGGTGGGAGATACGCAGTATTTT.

The chain recombines TRBV9 with TRBJ2-7; D gene uncertain. Trimming removed 3 bases from V and 4 bases from J, with 14 bases in between. The CDR3 loop spans 14 amino acids. CDR1 and CDR2 from the germline V gene are SGDLS and YYNGEE. CDR3 loop: CASSEVPGPYEQYF. For the CDR3, the DNA is TGTGCCAGCAGCGAGGTTCCGGGCCCATACGAGCAGTACTTC.

V usage is TRBV27 and J usage is TRBJ2-7, with D perhaps being TRBD1 or TRBD2 (5 bases each). CDR3 length: 13 residues. The ends were cut back, 5 bases at V and 8 bases at J, with 16 bases in the middle. Germline CDR1 is MNHEY and CDR2 is SMNVEV (reference sequence). The CDR3 sequence is CASSPGTTFKQYF. In DNA, the CDR3 is TGTGCCAGCAGTCCCGGGACGACGTTCAAGCAGTACTTC.

The rearrangement joins TRBV7-9 to TRBJ1-2; D might be TRBD1 (5 bases). The CDR3 has 13 amino acids. The germline gives CDR1 SEHNR, CDR2 FQNEAQ (reference sequence). Trimming took 4 bases from V and 12 from J, leaving 18 bases between them. CDR3 bases: TGTGCCAGCAGCTCAGGGACTCCCCCGGTTGACACCTTC. This codes for CASSSGTPPVDTF.

The genes are TRBV27 and TRBJ1-1, with 12 nucleotides matching TRBD1. The CDR3 totals 17 residues. Germline CDR1 reads MNHEY; CDR2 reads SMNVEV (reference sequence). The junction had 8 bases not matched to a gene; V was cut back by 2 bases and J by 4 bases. The CDR3 spells CASSLTGQGALSTEAFF. The DNA for the CDR3 is TGTGCCAGCAGTTTAACGGGACAGGGGGCCCTGTCCACTGAAGCTTTCTTT.

This rearrangement joins TRBV9 to TRBJ2-2; 8 bases match TRBD2. CDR1 SGDLS and CDR2 YYNGEE come from the germline V gene. Trimming at V came to 4 bases and at J to 8 bases, leaving 19 bases not matched to a gene. This CDR3 contains 18 residues. This chain's CDR3 is CASSMNPGSGLVMGELFF. CDR3 DNA: TGTGCCAGCAGCATGAATCCGGGATCGGGACTAGTGATGGGGGAGCTGTTTTTT.

This clone was picked up a small number of times. The rearrangement links TRBV18 to TRBJ2-2, with 10 bases fitting TRBD1. V lost 0 bases and J lost 5; bases outside the gene matches: 9. Germline V gene lookup returns CDR1 KGHSH and CDR2 LQKENI. The CDR3 has 18 amino acids. CDR3 loop: CASSPPPQRDRGTGELFF. In nucleotides, the CDR3 is TGTGCCAGCTCACCACCGCCCCAAAGGGACAGGGGAACCGGGGAGCTGTTTTTT. Variable domain in full (rest from reference TRBV18 and TRBJ2-2): NAGVMQNPRHLVRRRGQEARLRCSPMKGHSHVYWYRQLPEEGLKFMVYLQKENIIDESGMPKERFSAEFPKEGPSILRIQQVVRGDSAAYFCASSPPPQRDRGTGELFFGEGSRLTVL.

The rearrangement links TRBV7-9 to TRBJ1-2; 8 positions agree with TRBD1. Germline V gene lookup returns CDR1 SEHNR and CDR2 FQNEAQ (reference sequence). Trimming took 3 bases from V and 4 from J; bases not matched to a gene: 4. CDR3 size: 14 residues. CDR3 loop: CASSFGQGPYGYTF. The CDR3 nucleotides are TGTGCCAGCAGCTTCGGACAGGGACCCTATGGCTACACCTTC. The full variable domain, completed using reference TRBV7-9 and TRBJ1-2, is DTGVSQNPRHKITKRGQNVTFRCDPISEHNRLYWYRQTLGQGPEFLTYFQNEAQLEKSRLLSDRFSAERPKGSFSTLEIQRTEQGDSAMYLCASSFGQGPYGYTFGSGTRLTVV.

In DNA form, the CDR3 reads TGTGCCAGCAGCCCCGCGGGGCCAGACTACGAGCAGTACTTC. Protein sequence: CASSPAGPDYEQYF. The genes are TRBV7-9 and TRBJ2-7; the D gene is possibly TRBD2 (6 bases). The CDR3 runs to 14 residues. The V and J ends lost 5 bases and 3 bases respectively, with 14 bases between them. Germline V gene lookup returns CDR1 SEHNR and CDR2 FQNEAQ (reference sequence).

The genes are TRBV15 and TRBJ1-2; the D is unclear. From germline, CDR1 is LNHNV and CDR2 YYDKDF (reference sequence). This CDR3 is 15 amino acids long. V was cut by 4 bases and J by 0 bases, with 12 bases left in between. CDR3 nucleotides: TGTGCCACCAGCACCGGCCGGAGCTCTAACTATGGCTACACCTTC. Protein: CATSTGRSSNYGYTF. Filled out from reference TRBV15 and TRBJ1-2, the complete variable domain reads DAMVIQNPRYQVTQFGKPVTLSCSQTLNHNVMYWYQQKSSQAPKLLFHYYDKDFNNEADTPDNFQSRRPNTSFCFLDIRSPGLGDTAMYLCATSTGRSSNYGYTFGSGTRLTVV.

This chain connects TRBV5-5 to TRBJ2-1; TRBD2 aligns across 11 bases. CDR1 and CDR2 (germline): SGHKS, YYEKEE (reference sequence). Trimming removed 5 bases from V and 5 bases from J; junction bases left unmatched: 6. The CDR3 totals 15 residues. CDR3 sequence: CASRPPGLADNEQFF. CDR3 coding DNA: TGTGCCAGCAGGCCCCCGGGACTAGCGGACAATGAGCAGTTCTTC.

V gene TRBV30 combines with J gene TRBJ2-5; D perhaps matches TRBD1 (6 bases). Near its end, the DNA agrees better with TRBJ2-7, so the J call may be wrong. This CDR3 has 16 amino acids. Germline V CDR1 and CDR2: GTSNPN, SVGIG (reference sequence). This chain's CDR3 is CAWSSSTSGHRYEQYF. The DNA of the CDR3 is TGTGCCTGGAGTTCCTCAACCTCGGGACACCGCTACGAGCAGTACTTC.

As for this clone: This specimen includes other DNA sequences encoding the same CDR3. The chain has TRBV7-9 and TRBJ2-3; D perhaps matches TRBD2 (5 bases). The CDR3 is 13 residues long. V gave up 5 bases and J gave up 2 bases, with 8 bases separating them. Germline CDR1 is SEHNR and CDR2 is FQNEAQ (reference sequence). The CDR3 DNA reads TGTGCCAGCAGCCCGGGGTCCACAGATACGCAGTATTTT. It is translated as CASSPGSTDTQYF.

The chain links TRBV7-9 to TRBJ2-5; TRBD1 matches at 10 bases. The germline V gene encodes CDR1 SEHNR and CDR2 FQNEAQ (reference sequence). CDR3 length: 17 residues. V lost 5 bases to trimming and J lost 4 bases; unmatched junction nucleotides: 13. CDR3 sequence reads: CASSTRDRGIDGETQYF. The CDR3 nucleotides read TGTGCCAGCAGCACCCGGGACAGGGGCATTGACGGAGAGACCCAGTACTTC.

A single count supports this clone. This chain links TRBV2 with TRBJ2-1; 11 nucleotides match TRBD2. The germline gives CDR1 SNHLY, CDR2 FYNNEI. This CDR3 has 15 residues. The ends lost 7 bases at V and 8 bases at J; junction bases unmatched: 10. The CDR3 region has the DNA TGTGCCAGCACCAATAGCGGGAGGGGATCCCATGAGCAGTTCTTC. It encodes CASTNSGRGSHEQFF.

This chain connects TRBV7-9 to TRBJ2-7; D not certain. V lost 0 bases to trimming and J lost 1 base, with 13 bases between them. The germline CDR1 and CDR2 sequences are SEHNR and FQNEAQ (reference sequence). The CDR3 has 16 amino acids. Written as DNA, the CDR3 is TGTGCCAGCAGCTTAGCGGTTGGATCCCCTTCCTACGAGCAGTACTTC. Amino acids: CASSLAVGSPSYEQYF.

The V call is TRBV14, the J call TRBJ2-7, with 10 bases that match TRBD1. The CDR3 totals 16 residues. Germline V gives CDR1 SGHDN, CDR2 FVKESK. V trimming: 3 bases; J trimming: 3 bases; junction bases outside the gene matches: 8. CDR3 amino acids: CASSQVGQGYFYEQYF. The CDR3 bases are TGTGCCAGCAGCCAGGTGGGACAGGGGTACTTCTACGAGCAGTACTTC.

The chain combines TRBV7-3 with TRBJ1-2, with 8 positions matching TRBD1. Per germline, CDR1 SGHTA and CDR2 FQGTGA. The CDR3 totals 17 residues. V dropped 5 bases and J dropped 4; count of bases not matched to a gene: 15. The CDR3 sequence: CASSTSPAGGLSYGYTF. DNA for the CDR3: TGTGCCAGCAGCACGAGTCCCGCAGGGGGCTTGTCCTATGGCTACACCTTC.

Concerning this clone: This same CDR3 is encoded by further DNA sequences in the sample. The chain recombines TRBV7-9 with TRBJ2-7; D is perhaps TRBD1 (5 bases). This CDR3 region has 14 residues. In germline, CDR1 is SEHNR, CDR2 FQNEAQ (reference sequence). V was shortened by 0 bases and J by 3 bases, with 9 bases between the two germline ends. The CDR3 region is CASSLAREDYEQYF. The CDR3, as DNA: TGTGCCAGCAGCTTAGCCAGGGAAGACTACGAGCAGTACTTC.

CDR3 nucleotides: TGTGCCAGCAGCTTGGAACGTAGCCCCGGAGCACTAGATACGCAGTATTTT. It encodes CASSLERSPGALDTQYF. The chain links TRBV5-5 to TRBJ2-3; no clear D. V was cut by 0 bases and J by 5 bases, with 19 bases left in between. CDR3 length equals 17 residues. From germline, CDR1 is SGHKS and CDR2 YYEKEE (reference sequence).